These T cell receptor beta chains were read from a single sample in a study of cytomegalovirus exposure and HLA in healthy donors. Here immunoSEQ multiplex PCR was the method, and the copy in TCRdb shows in-frame clones only, minus some. This table has fewer than 25,000 clones, about 77% appearing once. Sequenced input: PBMCs. Receptor source: a man in his sixties in good health and CMV-seronegative. The CDR3 runs from the conserved cysteine through the conserved F or W. Fields, in order: CDR3 protein, CDR3 DNA, J gene, V gene, clone size, D gene. D genes are given only for firm matches. Size is stated for part of the rows, as once, few or many counts, or as a class when the clone is expanded.

CASSGRALEAFF | TGTGCCAGCAGCGGGAGGGCCCTTGAAGCTTTCTTT | TRBJ1-1 | TRBV11-2 | - | -
CARSLGTAGVIYEQYF | TGTGCCCGCAGCTTAGGGACGGCAGGGGTTATCTACGAGCAGTACTTC | TRBJ2-7 | TRBV11-2 | - | -
CASSLRDSYGYTF | TGTGCCAGCTCACTCAGGGACAGCTATGGCTACACCTTC | TRBJ1-2 | TRBV18 | - | TRBD1
CASTLAGPLAAQYF | TGTGCCAGCACTCTGGCGGGGCCTCTAGCCGCGCAGTATTTT | TRBJ2-3 | TRBV2 | - | -
CASRNPSGAWEQYF | TGCGCCAGCAGGAACCCTAGCGGGGCTTGGGAGCAGTACTTC | TRBJ2-7 | TRBV6-5 | - | TRBD2
CASSVDGGATFSGANVLTF | TGTGCCAGCAGCGTAGATGGAGGGGCGACCTTCTCTGGGGCCAACGTCCTGACTTTC | TRBJ2-6 | TRBV9 | - | -
CASSFGDRGRGATQYF | TGTGCCAGCAGTTTTGGGGACAGGGGGCGCGGGGCTACCCAGTACTTC | TRBJ2-5 | TRBV6-6 | - | TRBD1
CASSLAPRGISSTDTQYF | TGCGCCAGCAGCTTGGCCCCCAGGGGTATTTCCTCCACAGATACGCAGTATTTT | TRBJ2-3 | TRBV5-1 | - | -
CASKETGSGYTF | TGTGCCAGTAAGGAGACAGGGTCTGGCTACACCTTC | TRBJ1-2 | TRBV19 | once | TRBD1
CASGLYPGYEQFF | TGTGCCAGCGGTTTATATCCGGGGTATGAGCAGTTCTTC | TRBJ2-1 | TRBV13 | - | -
CASSPLAGGAGELFF | TGTGCCAGCAGTCCACTAGCGGGGGGCGCCGGGGAGCTGTTTTTT | TRBJ2-2 | TRBV2 | - | TRBD2
CASSQVGGLAGGSSYNEQFF | TGTGCCAGCAGCCAAGTGGGGGGACTAGCGGGCGGAAGCTCCTACAATGAGCAGTTCTTC | TRBJ2-1 | TRBV14 | - | TRBD2
CASSEVGGAKNIQYF | TGTGCCAGCAGTGAAGTCGGGGGGGCCAAAAACATTCAGTACTTC | TRBJ2-4 | TRBV2 | - | TRBD2
CASSIDRGETQYF | TGTGCCAGCAGCATCGACAGGGGCGAGACCCAGTACTTC | TRBJ2-5 | TRBV7-2 | few | TRBD1
CASGSGYNEQFF | TGTGCCAGCGGGAGTGGCTACAATGAGCAGTTCTTC | TRBJ2-1 | TRBV28 | - | -
CASAARGGLIQQFF | TGTGCCAGCGCAGCGAGGGGGGGATTGATACAGCAGTTCTTC | TRBJ2-1 | TRBV19 | - | -
CASKDLGGKSSYEQYF | TGTGCCAGCAAGGATCTCGGGGGAAAGAGCTCCTACGAGCAGTACTTC | TRBJ2-7 | TRBV2 | - | -
CAWSGGTRQPQHF | TGTGCCTGGAGTGGGGGGACTAGACAGCCCCAGCATTTT | TRBJ1-5 | TRBV30 | - | -
CASSLSTGEEAFF | TGTGCCAGCAGTTTATCGACGGGTGAGGAAGCTTTCTTT | TRBJ1-1 | TRBV27 | - | -
CASSFDLDTQYF | TGTGCCAGCAGCTTTGACTTAGATACGCAGTATTTT | TRBJ2-3 | TRBV9 | few | -